The 10 T cell receptor beta chains reported below all come from one sample, sequenced in a study of blood T cell repertoires in COVID-19 (TCRdb year 2020). Libraries were made using the immunoSEQ multiplex PCR assay. Here the immuneACCESS table is served through TCRdb, limited to in-frame sequences with V and J called. Missing clones are a known gap in these copies; in checked studies unresolved V genes cover under half, and the rest lacks a known reason. For this sample there are 150,000 to 200,000 clones; around nine tenths appear just once. The ten largest clones represent nearly 0.55% of the sample. Sequenced: peripheral blood. All receptors derive from a man in his fifties with acute or convalescent COVID-19.

This clone was seen a single time. CDR3 bases: TGCGCCAGCAGGCAGGGTGACACTGAAGCTTTCTTT. This translates into CASRQGDTEAFF. The chain carries TRBV5-1 and TRBJ1-1; D may be TRBD1 (5 bases). This CDR3 is 12 amino acids long. Trimming removed 5 bases from V and 3 bases from J, with 8 bases in between. Germline V gives CDR1 SGHRS, CDR2 YFSETQ.

The rearrangement uses TRBV5-1 and TRBJ2-1, with TRBD1 matching 9 bases. Per the germline V gene, CDR1 is SGHRS and CDR2 is YFSETQ. The CDR3 runs to 14 residues. Trimming took 4 bases from V and 7 from J; bases not matched to a gene: 6. The CDR3: CASSLGTGINEQFF. CDR3 sequence (DNA): TGCGCCAGCAGCCTAGGGACAGGGATTAATGAGCAGTTCTTC. The variable domain in full, completed from reference TRBV5-1 and TRBJ2-1, reads KAGVTQTPRYLIKTRGQQVTLSCSPISGHRSVSWYQQTPGQGLQFLFEYFSETQRNKGNFPGRFSGRQFSNSRSEMNVSTLELGDSALYLCASSLGTGINEQFFGPGTRLTVL.

This clone was seen only once. The same CDR3 arises from other DNA sequences in this sample as well. This chain connects TRBV27 to TRBJ2-7, with 8 bases aligning to TRBD2. CDR1 is MNHEY and CDR2 is SMNVEV in the germline V gene (reference sequence). The CDR3 sequence is 13 residues long. V shed 2 bases and J 3 bases; nucleotides not matched to a gene: 0. The CDR3 reads CASSLAGGYEQYF. The CDR3 DNA reads TGTGCCAGCAGTTTAGCGGGAGGCTACGAGCAGTACTTC.

The chain combines TRBV19 with TRBJ1-5; D possibly corresponds to TRBD1 (6 bases). The V gene lost 8 bases and the J gene lost 3 bases, with 17 bases spanning the gap. The germline gives CDR1 LNHDA, CDR2 SQIVND (reference sequence). The CDR3 is made up of 15 amino acids. The DNA for the CDR3 is TGTGCCAGTGCCCCCGGTGGGGGCACCAATCAGCCCCAGCATTTT. Translated: CASAPGGGTNQPQHF. Complete variable domain (other parts from reference TRBV19 and TRBJ1-5): DGGITQSPKYLFRKEGQNVTLSCEQNLNHDAMYWYRQDPGQGLRLIYYSQIVNDFQKGDIAEGYSVSREKKESFPLTVTSAQKNPTAFYLCASAPGGGTNQPQHFGDGTRLSIL.

The V call is TRBV18, the J call TRBJ1-3, with D perhaps matching TRBD1 (6 bases). There are 15 residues in the CDR3. With 2 bases removed from V and 0 bases from J, the gap between germline ends came to 8 bases. Germline V gene sequence: CDR1 KGHSH, CDR2 LQKENI. The CDR3 DNA follows: TGTGCCAGCTCACCATCAGGGGACTCTGGAAACACCATATATTTT. It yields the protein CASSPSGDSGNTIYF.

The rearrangement links TRBV7-7 to TRBJ2-1; D might be TRBD2 (6 bases). Germline V gives CDR1 SSHAT, CDR2 FNYEAQ (reference sequence). Deletions cut 5 bases from V and 9 bases from J, with 14 bases between. The CDR3 consists of 13 residues. The CDR3 sequence: CASSLTAGSEQFF. CDR3 nucleotide sequence: TGTGCCAGCAGCCTTACAGCGGGCAGTGAGCAGTTCTTC.

V and J are TRBV29-1 and TRBJ2-7; TRBD1 matches at 9 bases. Trimming removed 6 bases from V and 5 bases from J; junction bases left unmatched: 8. Germline V gene lookup returns CDR1 SQVTM and CDR2 ANQGSEA. This CDR3 has 13 residues. Here the CDR3 reads CSVAGQGTHEQYF. The CDR3 coding sequence is TGCAGCGTGGCCGGACAGGGGACCCACGAGCAGTACTTC.

This clone was seen only a few times. This chain uses TRBV5-1 with TRBJ2-3; 11 nucleotides line up with TRBD2. CDR3 length: 16 residues. Germline CDR1 and CDR2: SGHRS and YFSETQ. V shed 0 bases, J shed 4 bases, and the junction held 4 bases outside the gene matches. CDR3 amino acids: CASSLVLAGGSDTQYF. DNA for the CDR3: TGCGCCAGCAGCTTGGTGCTAGCGGGGGGTTCAGATACGCAGTATTTT.

The V gene is TRBV19, the J gene TRBJ2-1; TRBD2 aligns across 15 bases. Germline V CDR1 and CDR2: LNHDA, SQIVND (reference sequence). V was clipped by 6 bases and J by 6 bases; unmatched bases: 3. The CDR3 sequence is 15 residues long. This CDR3 is CASRPGLAGGNEQFF. For the CDR3, the DNA is TGTGCCAGTAGACCGGGACTAGCGGGGGGCAATGAGCAGTTCTTC.

The genes are TRBV11-3 and TRBJ2-1; D might be TRBD2 (6 bases). Germline loops: CDR1 SGHNT, CDR2 YENEEA. The CDR3 sequence is 13 residues long. The V gene lost 1 base and the J gene lost 8 bases, with 9 bases spanning the gap. The CDR3 DNA reads as TGTGCCAGCAGCTTAGCCCGGGACTATGAGCAGTTCTTC. Translating it yields CASSLARDYEQFF.